The rows below give T cell receptor beta chains drawn from one sample of a study of blood T cell repertoires in COVID-19. The repertoire was sequenced with immunoSEQ multiplex PCR; TCRdb's copy has only in-frame clones and lacks some. The sample yields 100,000 to 150,000 clones, 88% seen once. Sequencing was carried out using peripheral blood. The receptors come from a woman aged 45-65 years with active or convalescent COVID-19. CDR3s leave out the opening cysteine and the closing phenylalanine or tryptophan. The D gene is left open where the match is weak.

>TRBV7-6|TRBJ2-1|TRBD2
ASSRLLAGDNEQF
>TRBV4-3|TRBJ2-5|TRBD1
ASSQNPGQGGETQY
>TRBV9|TRBJ1-3|-
ASRRGANSGNTIY
>TRBV6-5|TRBJ1-6|TRBD1
ASRGQGDSPLH
>TRBV3-1/TRBV3-2|TRBJ1-3|-
ASSHSVGASGNTIY
>TRBV2|TRBJ2-7|-
ASRTSGEQY
>TRBV6-5|TRBJ1-2|TRBD1
ASSLTGGDNYGYT
>TRBV5-1|TRBJ2-4|-
ASKFRDTSQNIQY
>TRBV9|TRBJ1-2|-
ASRAFSLGGLYGYT
>TRBV6-5|TRBJ2-2|TRBD1
ASSYGQGNTGELF
>TRBV6-1|TRBJ2-7|-
ASGLAGLYEQY
>TRBV9|TRBJ2-3|-
ASSVDGTPDTQY
>TRBV7-2|TRBJ1-2|TRBD1
ASSRDRAFGYT
>TRBV7-8|TRBJ2-3|-
ASFSTVSKSGDTQY
>TRBV3-1/TRBV3-2|TRBJ1-6|TRBD1
ASSQTGTGNSPLH
>TRBV7-2|TRBJ2-4|-
ASSLKQVGIQY
>TRBV6-1|TRBJ2-7|TRBD1
ASSESYTGQGPYEQY
>TRBV7-9|TRBJ2-7|TRBD1
ASSSTGDAAEQY
>TRBV4-2|TRBJ2-5|TRBD2
ASSQVVGRLQETQY
>TRBV28|TRBJ1-1|-
ASIWGQNTEAF
>TRBV2|TRBJ1-6|TRBD1
ASREGQVVSSYNSPLH
>TRBV7-9|TRBJ2-1|TRBD2
ASSSTSGPYNEQF
>TRBV6-5|TRBJ1-5|-
ASLGESSNQPQH
>TRBV5-4|TRBJ2-6|TRBD2
ASKPGLAGAGANVLT
>TRBV27|TRBJ2-3|TRBD2
ASSLRLAGHITDTQY
>TRBV6-2/TRBV6-3|TRBJ2-2|-
ASSLYGELF
>TRBV4-3|TRBJ1-2|TRBD1
ASSQDQGAAYGGYT
>TRBV3-1/TRBV3-2|TRBJ2-1|-
ASSPRHNEQF
>TRBV7-9|TRBJ1-2|-
ASSNQGNYGYT
>TRBV9|TRBJ2-2|-
ASSEQGTGELF
>TRBV23-1|TRBJ2-7|TRBD2
ASSQSAESGTRSYEQY
>TRBV4-1|TRBJ1-6|-
ASSQAYAWAESPLH
>TRBV7-2|TRBJ1-2|TRBD1
ASSSGQVFHYYGYT
>TRBV7-9|TRBJ2-5|TRBD1
ASSLTGQDLETQY
>TRBV27|TRBJ2-1|TRBD1
ASTTGVSAREAF
>TRBV12-3/TRBV12-4|TRBJ2-3|-
ASADFSTYTQY
>TRBV5-1|TRBJ2-3|TRBD1
ASTNLFRDRSGTQY
>TRBV14|TRBJ1-2|-
ASSQVQDRSGYT
>TRBV5-1|TRBJ2-7|-
ASRAALGAYEQY
>TRBV7-9|TRBJ1-2|-
ASSIQLIRRRGGGNYGYT
>TRBV29-1|TRBJ1-6|TRBD1
SVGTGRYSPLH
>TRBV24-1|TRBJ2-5|-
ATSDLVGGGETQY
>TRBV6-5|TRBJ1-6|-
ASSYSRFGGSPLH
>TRBV19|TRBJ2-2|-
ASSIVGGAAGELF
>TRBV11-2|TRBJ2-7|-
ASSFWGWGLNEQY
>TRBV28|TRBJ1-5|TRBD1
ASSRDRVSQPQH
>TRBV29-1|TRBJ2-5|-
SVGLAQETQY
>TRBV4-3|TRBJ2-3|TRBD2
ASSQGAAGSTDTQY
>TRBV27|TRBJ2-7|TRBD2
ASSLYAGGGYEQY
>TRBV4-2|TRBJ1-3|-
ASSQESRGPGNTIY
>TRBV27|TRBJ1-2|TRBD1
ASSPWDRQYGYT
>TRBV2|TRBJ2-5|-
ASLRLGGDQETQY